This is a list of T cell receptor beta chains from one sample in a study of graft-versus-host responses after intestinal transplantation. Method: immunoSEQ multiplex PCR; TCRdb's copy keeps in-frame clones and lacks some. The repertoire consists of nearly 110,000 clones, with around 90% occurring once and the leading ten covering approximately 0.76%. Antigens of these TCRs are unknown. The sample consisted of unstimulated CD4+ T cells sorted from spleen or lymph node cells, taken before transplant. All receptors derive from a human donor who was the organ donor for an intestinal transplant. CDR3s include the opening cysteine and the closing phenylalanine or tryptophan. A D gene is named only where the DNA matches it firmly. Clone size is given for some rows only: seen once, a few or many times, or a class if the clone is expanded.

size,V,J,D,DNA,CDR3
NA,TRBV4-1,TRBJ2-3,NA,TGCGCCAGCAGCCAAGATTCGGGACTCACAGATACGCAGTATTTT,CASSQDSGLTDTQYF
once,TRBV19,TRBJ2-7,TRBD1,TGTGCCAGTAGCCAACAGGGGGCATACGAGCAGTACTTC,CASSQQGAYEQYF
NA,TRBV10-2,TRBJ2-1,NA,TGCGCCAGCAGGTTAATTCTGCGAGACAATGAGCAGTTCTTC,CASRLILRDNEQFF
NA,TRBV19,TRBJ1-5,NA,TGTGCCAGTAGTAAGTTGTCAGTGATGGGTTCGCATGAGCATTTT,CASSKLSVMGSHEHF
NA,TRBV6-1,TRBJ2-5,TRBD2,TGTGCCAGCAGCCCCCGACTAGCGGGTCTAGAGACCCAGTACTTC,CASSPRLAGLETQYF
NA,TRBV10-3,TRBJ1-1,NA,TGTGCCATCAGTGAGCAGGCGAACACTGAAGCTTTCTTT,CAISEQANTEAFF
NA,TRBV30,TRBJ2-1,NA,TGTGCCTGGGGTAAAAGGGGGGACTACAATGAGCAGTTCTTC,CAWGKRGDYNEQFF
NA,TRBV18,TRBJ1-3,NA,TGTGCCAGCTCACCGCCTATCTCTGGAAACACCATATATTTT,CASSPPISGNTIYF
few,TRBV5-1,TRBJ1-4,NA,TGCGCCAGCAGCTCCCTCGGGTCGGCTAATGAAAAACTGTTTTTT,CASSSLGSANEKLFF
NA,TRBV7-2,TRBJ1-6,TRBD1,TGTGCCAGCAGACATCAGGGGGCGGCTTCACCCCTCCACTTT,CASRHQGAASPLHF
NA,TRBV19,TRBJ1-1,TRBD1,TGTGCCACCGGACAGGGGTGGGACACTGAAGCTTTCTTT,CATGQGWDTEAFF
NA,TRBV5-1,TRBJ2-2,NA,TGCGCCAGCAGCTTGGGACAGCCTTCTACCGGGGAGCTGTTTTTT,CASSLGQPSTGELFF
NA,TRBV30,TRBJ1-4,TRBD1,TGTGCCTGGAGCGCCGGACAGGCAACTAATGAAAAACTGTTTTTT,CAWSAGQATNEKLFF
NA,TRBV2,TRBJ1-3,TRBD1,TGTGCCAGCAGTGAAAACAGGGGTGGAAACACCATATATTTT,CASSENRGGNTIYF
NA,TRBV9,TRBJ1-2,NA,TGTGCCAGCAACCGGGAGAACGCTAACTATGGCTACACCTTC,CASNRENANYGYTF
few,TRBV6-4,TRBJ2-7,TRBD1,TGTGCCAGCAGTTACGAGGTCCGTGGGACAGGGGGTAACGAGCAGTACTTC,CASSYEVRGTGGNEQYF
NA,TRBV12-5,TRBJ2-5,NA,TGTGCTAGTGGTTTGCTCGGGGGAGGTAGGGAGACCCAGTACTTC,CASGLLGGGRETQYF
NA,TRBV30,TRBJ1-5,TRBD1,TGTGCCTGGAGTGTTGTTGAACAGGGGGCCCATCAGCCCCAGCATTTT,CAWSVVEQGAHQPQHF
once,TRBV11-3,TRBJ2-1,TRBD2,TGTGCCAGCAGCACTAGACTAGCGGGCCTTTACAATGGGCAGTTCTTC,CASSTRLAGLYNGQFF
once,TRBV18,TRBJ2-3,TRBD2,TGTGCCAGCTCACCACCGTGGACTAGCGGGGGGGTTGGTACAGATACGCAGTATTTT,CASSPPWTSGGVGTDTQYF
NA,TRBV5-4,TRBJ2-6,TRBD2,TGTGCCAGCAGCTTGAGCGGGGGGCCCCCCTCTGGGGCCAACGTCCTGACTTTC,CASSLSGGPPSGANVLTF
NA,TRBV25-1,TRBJ2-3,NA,TGTGCCAGCAGTGGAGTATTGGGGGAGAGCACAGATACGCAGTATTTT,CASSGVLGESTDTQYF
once,TRBV6-4,TRBJ2-2,NA,TGTGCCAGCCCACGAAGGTCCGGGACTGAGAACACCGGGGAGCTGTTTTTT,CASPRRSGTENTGELFF
NA,TRBV19,TRBJ1-1,NA,TGTGCCAGTAGTTACAACGAATTCGCTGAAGCTTTCTTT,CASSYNEFAEAFF
NA,TRBV5-1,TRBJ1-2,NA,TGCGCCAGCACATACCAAGCCGGGGGCTCCTATGGCTACACCTTC,CASTYQAGGSYGYTF
NA,TRBV18,TRBJ1-5,TRBD1,TGTGCCAGCTCACTACTCGACAGGGGAGATCAGCCCCAGCATTTT,CASSLLDRGDQPQHF
NA,TRBV19,TRBJ2-6,NA,TGTGCCAGTAGTATGGAGAGGAGGGGGCGGCCCAGCTCTGGGGCCAACGTCCTGACTTTC,CASSMERRGRPSSGANVLTF